Listed below are T cell receptor beta chains from one sample, sequenced in a study of blood T cell repertoires in COVID-19. Sequenced by immunoSEQ multiplex PCR; TCRdb stores in-frame clones only, minus some. The profile shows fewer than 250,000 clones, around four fifths of them singletons. The specimen sequenced was peripheral blood. These receptor sequences come from a woman between 45 and 65 years old with acute or convalescent COVID-19. CDR3s include the opening cysteine and the closing phenylalanine or tryptophan. The D gene is left open where the match is weak. Clone size appears in some rows only: once, few, many, or a class for an expanded clone.

TRBV12-3/TRBV12-4	TRBJ2-1	NA	once	TGTGCCAGCAGTTTAGGGGGGGATGAGCAGTTCTTC	CASSLGGDEQFF
TRBV29-1	TRBJ2-1	TRBD2	NA	TGCAGCGTTGAGGGACTAGCGGGATACTACAATGAGCAGTTCTTC	CSVEGLAGYYNEQFF
TRBV11-3	TRBJ1-5	TRBD1	once	TGTGCCAGCTCCCCCGGACAGGGCAATCAGCCCCAGCATTTT	CASSPGQGNQPQHF
TRBV2	TRBJ2-1	TRBD2	NA	TGTGCCAGCAGCCCACGGACTAGCGGGCAGGGGAATGAGCAGTTCTTC	CASSPRTSGQGNEQFF
TRBV5-4	TRBJ2-3	TRBD2	NA	TGTGCCAGCAGCCTAGCGGGAGGCGCAGATACGCAGTATTTT	CASSLAGGADTQYF
TRBV27	TRBJ1-5	TRBD1	NA	TGTGCCAGCAGTCCCCTGAACCGACAGGGTAATCAGCCCCAGCATTTT	CASSPLNRQGNQPQHF
TRBV2	TRBJ2-5	TRBD2	NA	TGTGCCAGCAGTGAAGCGTGGCCGGGGGGCCAGTACTTC	CASSEAWPGGQYF
TRBV5-6	TRBJ2-5	TRBD2	NA	TGTGCCAGCAGGAGACTAGCGGTAGAGGAGACCCAGTACTTC	CASRRLAVEETQYF
TRBV5-1	TRBJ1-4	NA	NA	TGCGCCAGCAGTTCCGGGTCTACCGAAAAACTGTTTTTT	CASSSGSTEKLFF
TRBV2	TRBJ2-5	NA	NA	TGTGCCAGCAGGAAGCGCAGGGCGGGGGAGACCCAGTACTTC	CASRKRRAGETQYF
TRBV5-1	TRBJ2-7	TRBD2	NA	TGCGCCAGCAGCTCCGGACTAGCGGGAGGGGCGGTCTACGAGCAGTACTTC	CASSSGLAGGAVYEQYF
TRBV5-1	TRBJ2-1	TRBD1	NA	TGCGCCACAAACCCGGGACAGAGCTCCTACAATGAGCAGTTCTTC	CATNPGQSSYNEQFF
TRBV27	TRBJ2-1	NA	few	TGTGCCAGCAGTTTATCGATAGACTCTCAAAGGTTCTTC	CASSLSIDSQRFF
TRBV15	TRBJ2-2	NA	NA	TGTGCCACCAGCAGAGATCGTGGGGCGGGAAGGGAGCTGTTTTTT	CATSRDRGAGRELFF
TRBV30	TRBJ1-2	TRBD1	once	TGTGCCTGGAAAAACCCGGGACAGTCCTATGGCTACACCTTC	CAWKNPGQSYGYTF
TRBV18	TRBJ2-1	TRBD2	NA	TGTGCCAGCTCACAAGGACTAGCAGAATACAATGAGCAGTTCTTC	CASSQGLAEYNEQFF
TRBV19	TRBJ1-1	NA	NA	TGTGCCAGTAGTATTGGGGCATCGGAAACTGAAGCTTTCTTT	CASSIGASETEAFF
TRBV25-1	TRBJ1-6	NA	NA	TGTGCCAGCAGTGAAGGCAATTCACCCCTCCACTTT	CASSEGNSPLHF
TRBV19	TRBJ1-6	TRBD1	NA	TGTGCCAGTAGTCCAAAAATCAACAGGGGCCATAATTCACCCCTCCACTTT	CASSPKINRGHNSPLHF
TRBV5-4	TRBJ1-4	TRBD1	NA	TGTGCCAGCAGCTCCGGACAGGCTGGCGAAGCTAATGAAAAACTGTTTTTT	CASSSGQAGEANEKLFF
TRBV7-3	TRBJ2-1	TRBD1	NA	TGTGCCAGCAGCTTGACAGGGGAAAATGAGCAGTTCTTC	CASSLTGENEQFF
TRBV11-2	TRBJ2-4	NA	NA	TGTGCCAGCAGCTTCCCTCTCACAGGGGCCAAAAACATTCAGTACTTC	CASSFPLTGAKNIQYF
TRBV29-1	TRBJ1-3	TRBD1	NA	TGCAGCGTTGACGGGACAGGGTCCAGCTCTGGAAACACCATATATTTT	CSVDGTGSSSGNTIYF
TRBV28	TRBJ1-1	TRBD1	NA	TGTGCCAGCAGGACAGGGGGCACTGAAGCTTTCTTT	CASRTGGTEAFF
TRBV27	TRBJ2-2	TRBD2	NA	TGTGCCAGCACCCGGACTAGCGGGAGGCCATTGAACACCGGGGAGCTGTTTTTT	CASTRTSGRPLNTGELFF
TRBV5-4	TRBJ2-7	TRBD2	NA	TGTGCCAGCAGCTTGCCGGGACTAGCGGGAGTCGAGCAGTACTTC	CASSLPGLAGVEQYF
TRBV5-8	TRBJ2-4	TRBD1	NA	TGTGCCAGCAGCTTGGGGGACAGACCAATCCAAAACATTCAGTACTTC	CASSLGDRPIQNIQYF
TRBV19	TRBJ2-1	NA	NA	TGTGCCAGTAGTATGATGGGGGGAGCCTACAATGAGCAGTTCTTC	CASSMMGGAYNEQFF
TRBV11-3	TRBJ2-1	TRBD1	NA	TGTGCCAGCAGCTTACGACAGGGGATTAGGGAGCAGTTCTTC	CASSLRQGIREQFF
TRBV18	TRBJ1-2	TRBD1	NA	TGTGCCAGCTCACCGGACAGGAACTATGGCTACACCTTC	CASSPDRNYGYTF
TRBV28	TRBJ1-5	NA	NA	TGTGCCAGCAGTCTATCCCAGGGAGGTGGCAATCAGCCCCAGCATTTT	CASSLSQGGGNQPQHF
TRBV5-1	TRBJ2-1	TRBD2	NA	TGCGCCAGCAGCTTGGAACTAGCGGGGGCCTACAATGAGCAGTTCTTC	CASSLELAGAYNEQFF
TRBV5-1	TRBJ1-2	NA	NA	TGCGCCAGCAGCCCCTCAGGTGACTATGGCTACACCTTC	CASSPSGDYGYTF
TRBV6-5	TRBJ2-7	NA	NA	TGTGCCAGCAGTTATACTAGTCAAAACGAGCAGTACTTC	CASSYTSQNEQYF
TRBV2	TRBJ1-6	TRBD1	NA	TGTGCCAGCAGTACCGGGACAGGGGCTTATTCACCCCTCCACTTT	CASSTGTGAYSPLHF